This T cell receptor (beta chain) is from a study of control samples from healthy donors and cancer patients. Germline V gene sequence: CDR1 KGHSH, CDR2 LQKENI. Germline trimming cut 0 bases from V and 5 bases from J; bases unmatched to any gene: 3. The CDR3 has 14 amino acids. Sequenced by immunoSEQ multiplex PCR; TCRdb stores in-frame clones only, minus some. The sample has about 190,000 clones; about 90% are singletons. The clonotype was recovered from a young man in good health. Specimen: blood. The chain links TRBV18 to TRBJ2-7; the match to TRBD2 covers 8 bases. DNA for the CDR3: TGTGCCAGCTCACCACCTAGCGGGGCGCACGAGCAGTACTTC. It is translated as CASSPPSGAHEQYF.